This is a list of T cell receptor beta chains from one sample in a study of cytomegalovirus exposure and HLA in healthy donors. Sequencing was performed with immunoSEQ multiplex PCR; in TCRdb, only in-frame clones are kept and a portion is missing. The sample shows 30,000 to 35,000 clones, and about 1.9% sits with its ten largest clones. The sample consisted of PBMCs. The receptors derive from a woman between 40 and 50 years old in good health and CMV-seropositive. Both conserved end residues are part of each CDR3. The order of the fields is CDR3 DNA, CDR3 protein, V gene, J gene, D gene. The D gene is left open where the match is weak.

cdr3_nt: TGTGCCAGCCGACTATTTACACGGGGTAACACTGAAGCTTTCTTT
cdr3_aa: CASRLFTRGNTEAFF
v_call: TRBV2
j_call: TRBJ1-1
d_call: NA

cdr3_nt: TGTGCCAGCAGTTACCCCGGAGGGGCCGAGCAGTTCTTC
cdr3_aa: CASSYPGGAEQFF
v_call: TRBV6-5
j_call: TRBJ2-1
d_call: NA

cdr3_nt: TGTGCCAGCAGCTTAAAGCTAGCGGGAGCAACAGATACGCAGTATTTT
cdr3_aa: CASSLKLAGATDTQYF
v_call: TRBV7-3
j_call: TRBJ2-3
d_call: TRBD2

cdr3_nt: TGCGCCAGCAGTGATCAAGGACTAGCGGGAGAGACCCAGTACTTC
cdr3_aa: CASSDQGLAGETQYF
v_call: TRBV10-2
j_call: TRBJ2-5
d_call: TRBD2

cdr3_nt: TGCGCCAGCAGCTTAACAGGGGGCGCCTTGAACACTGAAGCTTTCTTT
cdr3_aa: CASSLTGGALNTEAFF
v_call: TRBV5-1
j_call: TRBJ1-1
d_call: TRBD1

cdr3_nt: TGCAGCGTTAAACAGGCGTCTTACGAGCAGTACTTC
cdr3_aa: CSVKQASYEQYF
v_call: TRBV29-1
j_call: TRBJ2-7
d_call: NA

cdr3_nt: TGCACCAGCAGCCAAGTAAGCTCCGCGGGGGACACATACAATGAGCAGTTCTTC
cdr3_aa: CTSSQVSSAGDTYNEQFF
v_call: TRBV1
j_call: TRBJ2-1
d_call: NA

cdr3_nt: TGTGCCAGCAGCCAAGAACGAGGGAACACTGAAGCTTTCTTT
cdr3_aa: CASSQERGNTEAFF
v_call: TRBV4-2
j_call: TRBJ1-1
d_call: NA

cdr3_nt: TGTGCCAGTAGTAGTCAGGCAGCGACAGGGACAAACTATGGCTACACCTTC
cdr3_aa: CASSSQAATGTNYGYTF
v_call: TRBV19
j_call: TRBJ1-2
d_call: TRBD1

cdr3_nt: TGTGCCAGCACCTCGGGGACAGTTCCTGGAAACACCATATATTTT
cdr3_aa: CASTSGTVPGNTIYF
v_call: TRBV7-8
j_call: TRBJ1-3
d_call: TRBD1

cdr3_nt: TGCAGCGTTGCAAGGCACGCCGGGGCCTACGAGCAGTACTTC
cdr3_aa: CSVARHAGAYEQYF
v_call: TRBV29-1
j_call: TRBJ2-7
d_call: NA

cdr3_nt: TGTGCCAGCAGTTTAATCCCCTCGAACACTGAAGCTTTCTTT
cdr3_aa: CASSLIPSNTEAFF
v_call: TRBV28
j_call: TRBJ1-1
d_call: NA

cdr3_nt: TGTGCCAGCAGCCTACTAGGGCGGGAGGAGCAGTTCTTC
cdr3_aa: CASSLLGREEQFF
v_call: TRBV14
j_call: TRBJ2-1
d_call: TRBD2

cdr3_nt: TGTGCCAGCAGTTTTCCCACCGGGACAGCTTATGAAAAACTGTTTTTT
cdr3_aa: CASSFPTGTAYEKLFF
v_call: TRBV28
j_call: TRBJ1-4
d_call: TRBD1

cdr3_nt: TGTGCCAGTGAAAAGCCAGCGGGCGGTGCCACCGGGGAGCTGTTTTTT
cdr3_aa: CASEKPAGGATGELFF
v_call: TRBV19
j_call: TRBJ2-2
d_call: NA

cdr3_nt: TGTGCCAGCAGTGAAGACAGGCGGACCTACAATGAGCAGTTCTTC
cdr3_aa: CASSEDRRTYNEQFF
v_call: TRBV2
j_call: TRBJ2-1
d_call: NA

cdr3_nt: TGTGCCTGGGGGACAGGAGTAAATCAGCCCCAGCATTTT
cdr3_aa: CAWGTGVNQPQHF
v_call: TRBV30
j_call: TRBJ1-5
d_call: TRBD1

cdr3_nt: TGTGCCAGCAGTTTTAGGGCGACAGGGAGTGGCTACACCTTC
cdr3_aa: CASSFRATGSGYTF
v_call: TRBV27
j_call: TRBJ1-2
d_call: TRBD1

cdr3_nt: TGCGCCAGCAGCCTGGGACCGGGACAGGGATTTTCTGGCACTGAAGCTTTCTTT
cdr3_aa: CASSLGPGQGFSGTEAFF
v_call: TRBV5-1
j_call: TRBJ1-1
d_call: TRBD1

cdr3_nt: TGTGCCAGCAAAGGGACAGGGGGCTCTTACGAGCAGTACTTC
cdr3_aa: CASKGTGGSYEQYF
v_call: TRBV28
j_call: TRBJ2-7
d_call: TRBD1

cdr3_nt: TGTGCCAGCAGCTTAGAGAGGGACTACAATGAGCAGTTCTTC
cdr3_aa: CASSLERDYNEQFF
v_call: TRBV7-6
j_call: TRBJ2-1
d_call: NA

cdr3_nt: TGTGCCAGCAGGAGAGCCGGGAGCGTCTACGAGCAGTACTTC
cdr3_aa: CASRRAGSVYEQYF
v_call: TRBV6-5
j_call: TRBJ2-7
d_call: NA

cdr3_nt: TGTGCCAGCGCTCGACAGGGATTGTCCTACGAGCAGTACTTC
cdr3_aa: CASARQGLSYEQYF
v_call: TRBV27
j_call: TRBJ2-7
d_call: TRBD1

cdr3_nt: TGTGCCAGCAGCCCACCCCCGGGGGTACCGGGTGGCGATGAGCAGTTCTTC
cdr3_aa: CASSPPPGVPGGDEQFF
v_call: TRBV5-8
j_call: TRBJ2-1
d_call: NA

cdr3_nt: TGTGCCAGCAGACTACCAGGGGGCCGACGAGGCTACACCTTC
cdr3_aa: CASRLPGGRRGYTF
v_call: TRBV7-2
j_call: TRBJ1-2
d_call: TRBD1

cdr3_nt: TGTGCCAGCACCAGAAGCCAGCGGACAGATGGCTACACCTTC
cdr3_aa: CASTRSQRTDGYTF
v_call: TRBV28
j_call: TRBJ1-2
d_call: NA

cdr3_nt: TGTGCCAGCAGTCCCGAACGTCTATCCAATCAGCCCCAGCATTTT
cdr3_aa: CASSPERLSNQPQHF
v_call: TRBV6-1
j_call: TRBJ1-5
d_call: NA

cdr3_nt: TGTGCCAGCAGTCTTCGGGCAGGGAGGGCCGATACGCAGTATTTT
cdr3_aa: CASSLRAGRADTQYF
v_call: TRBV28
j_call: TRBJ2-3
d_call: TRBD2

cdr3_nt: TGTGCCAGCAGTTTGGACTACTCTGGGGCCAACGTCCTGACTTTC
cdr3_aa: CASSLDYSGANVLTF
v_call: TRBV28
j_call: TRBJ2-6
d_call: NA

cdr3_nt: TGCAGCGTCCTCCCGGGACAGGGGAGTTCTGGCGGGGAGCTGTTTTTT
cdr3_aa: CSVLPGQGSSGGELFF
v_call: TRBV29-1
j_call: TRBJ2-2
d_call: TRBD1

cdr3_nt: TGCGCCCTCAGCGGAGGGCCTGGACTAGCGGCCTCCCAAGAGACCCAGTACTTC
cdr3_aa: CALSGGPGLAASQETQYF
v_call: TRBV5-1
j_call: TRBJ2-5
d_call: TRBD2

cdr3_nt: TGTGCCAGTAGTACCGGAGACAGGGCCGGGGCCAACGTCCTGACTTTC
cdr3_aa: CASSTGDRAGANVLTF
v_call: TRBV19
j_call: TRBJ2-6
d_call: TRBD1

cdr3_nt: TGTGCCAGTAGTATACAGGGCGGAGATACGCAGTATTTT
cdr3_aa: CASSIQGGDTQYF
v_call: TRBV19
j_call: TRBJ2-3
d_call: NA

cdr3_nt: TGCGCCAGCAGCTTGGGGACAGTGCCCTTGGAAGAAAAACTGTTTTTT
cdr3_aa: CASSLGTVPLEEKLFF
v_call: TRBV5-1
j_call: TRBJ1-4
d_call: NA

cdr3_nt: TGCGCCAGCAGCCAAGCCCTGGGGGGGCGGGCAGAAAAACTGTTTTTT
cdr3_aa: CASSQALGGRAEKLFF
v_call: TRBV4-3
j_call: TRBJ1-4
d_call: NA

cdr3_nt: TGTGCCAGCAGCACGCGGGGGGGGAGCAGAAATACGCAGTATTTT
cdr3_aa: CASSTRGGSRNTQYF
v_call: TRBV5-6
j_call: TRBJ2-3
d_call: TRBD2

cdr3_nt: TGTGCCAGCAGCTTACAGGGGACAGGAGGCTACAATGAGCAGTTCTTC
cdr3_aa: CASSLQGTGGYNEQFF
v_call: TRBV11-1
j_call: TRBJ2-1
d_call: TRBD1

cdr3_nt: TGTGCCAGTAGTATGGTCGGCGGCCCCGCCTACGAGCAGTACTTC
cdr3_aa: CASSMVGGPAYEQYF
v_call: TRBV19
j_call: TRBJ2-7
d_call: NA

cdr3_nt: TGTGCCAGCAGTGTTTCACTAGCGGGAGCAGGGCACGAGCAGTACTTC
cdr3_aa: CASSVSLAGAGHEQYF
v_call: TRBV6-1
j_call: TRBJ2-7
d_call: TRBD2

cdr3_nt: TGTGCCAGCAGCCCCCGGGACAGGGAGAACACTGAAGCTTTCTTT
cdr3_aa: CASSPRDRENTEAFF
v_call: TRBV7-9
j_call: TRBJ1-1
d_call: TRBD1

cdr3_nt: TGTGCCTGGAGTGTAGGAGGGGTCCTATGGACCGAGCAGTACTTC
cdr3_aa: CAWSVGGVLWTEQYF
v_call: TRBV30
j_call: TRBJ2-7
d_call: NA

cdr3_nt: TGTGCCTGGACGCAGCGAGGTGAAAAACTGTTTTTT
cdr3_aa: CAWTQRGEKLFF
v_call: TRBV30
j_call: TRBJ1-4
d_call: NA

cdr3_nt: TGCGCCAGCAGCGTCCTTTCTCCCTACAATGAGCAGTTCTTC
cdr3_aa: CASSVLSPYNEQFF
v_call: TRBV5-1
j_call: TRBJ2-1
d_call: NA

cdr3_nt: TGCGCCAGCAGCCAAGCGGTTCAGGGTCCCTACGAGCAGTACTTC
cdr3_aa: CASSQAVQGPYEQYF
v_call: TRBV4-3
j_call: TRBJ2-7
d_call: NA

cdr3_nt: TGTGCCAGCAGCTTCCCCGGGGGGACGCACTCTGGAAACACCATATATTTT
cdr3_aa: CASSFPGGTHSGNTIYF
v_call: TRBV5-4
j_call: TRBJ1-3
d_call: NA

cdr3_nt: TGTGCCAGCACAGGGGCTGGGTCCTACGAGCAGTACTTC
cdr3_aa: CASTGAGSYEQYF
v_call: TRBV28
j_call: TRBJ2-7
d_call: NA

cdr3_nt: TGTGCCAGCAGCAAGAGACAGGGGGCGGACTATGGCTACACCTTC
cdr3_aa: CASSKRQGADYGYTF
v_call: TRBV11-1
j_call: TRBJ1-2
d_call: TRBD1

cdr3_nt: TGTGCCAGCTCACCTTCACAGGGAAAGGCTTACGAGCAGTACTTC
cdr3_aa: CASSPSQGKAYEQYF
v_call: TRBV18
j_call: TRBJ2-7
d_call: NA